This T cell receptor (beta chain) appears in the sequencing data of a study of CD8+CD57+ T cells in acquired aplastic anemia. At the level of the study: The mean DNA yield obtained from sorted CD4+ and CD8+ cells came to approximately 3 ug. Mean read depth for CD4+ cells from healthy donors was around 9.9 million. Findings and limits, study-wide: Patients and controls had CD8+ Simpson's diversity values that were not significantly distinct. About 29 CD8+ CDR3 sequences occurred in both the patients and the controls.

Profiles of TCR beta VDJ and CDR3 were generated from a genomic DNA template. TCRdb reanalysed the reads using MiXCR and keeps one entry per CDR3 protein. The data hold about 130,000 distinct CDR3 sequences, with around 46% observed a single time. The V gene's germline CDR1 is KGHSH and CDR2 LQKENI. The CDR3 is 16 amino acids. Trimming cost V 6 bases and J 0 bases, with 17 bases left between them. There are a few counts of this clonotype. What it binds is unknown. This rearrangement joins TRBV18 to TRBJ1-2; perhaps TRBD1 as D (6 bases). Source material: sorted CD4+, CD8+, or CD8+CD57+ T cells (not recorded which) from PBMCs. This TCR was recovered from a human donor in good health, serving as a control. The CDR3 sequence is CASSMAGDYTNYGYTF. The CDR3 DNA reads TGTGCCAGCTCTATGGCAGGGGACTATACTAACTATGGCTACACCTTC.